Presented here are 30 T cell receptor beta chains from one specimen sequenced in a study of T cells after yellow fever vaccination. TCRdb ran MiXCR on the 5' RACE reads and lists one entry per CDR3 protein. The data hold under 600,000 distinct CDR3 sequences, with 21% observed a single time. The source was PBMCs, collected less than 25 days after the first yellow fever vaccination. The receptor set was obtained from a man younger than 30 who received the YFV17D yellow fever vaccine.

The chain combines TRBV28 with TRBJ2-1; D possibly uses TRBD1 or TRBD2 (5 bases each). V was shortened by 5 bases and J by 8 bases, with 16 bases between the two germline ends. The CDR3 has 14 amino acids. Germline loops: CDR1 MDHEN, CDR2 SYDVKM. CDR3 region: CASSTTGALDEQFF. The CDR3 coding sequence is TGTGCCAGCAGTACAACCGGGGCTCTCGATGAGCAGTTCTTC.

The chain combines TRBV4-1 with TRBJ1-4, with a tentative D call TRBD1 (5 bases). The length of the CDR3 is 16 residues. Germline-derived CDR1 and CDR2 are MGHRA and YSYEKL. Trimming removed 0 bases from V and 7 bases from J, with 15 bases in between. CDR3 protein: CASSQDQGPRGEKLFF. The CDR3 DNA reads as TGCGCCAGCAGCCAAGATCAGGGCCCCCGGGGTGAAAAACTGTTTTTT.

This clonotype was detected ten times or more. The chain joins TRBV20-1 to TRBJ1-2; D remains unclear. This CDR3 region has 13 residues. Germline lookup yields CDR1 DFQATT and CDR2 SNEGSKA (reference sequence). Trimming pared 0 bases from V and 4 bases from J, leaving 9 bases between. CDR3 DNA sequence: TGCAGTGCTAGAGATTTGGGGTCCTATGGCTACACCTTC. This gives the protein CSARDLGSYGYTF.

The genes are TRBV12-3 or TRBV12-4 and TRBJ1-5; D may be TRBD1 (6 bases). Trimming took 4 bases from V and 6 from J, leaving 16 bases between them. The CDR3 length is 15 residues. The CDR3 sequence is CASSSRGTFAQPQHF. In nucleotides, the CDR3 is TGTGCCAGCAGTTCGAGAGGGACATTTGCTCAGCCCCAGCATTTT.

This clonotype was seen a handful of times. The chain has TRBV7-3 and TRBJ2-3; D may be TRBD1 or TRBD2 (5 bases each). The germline CDR1 and CDR2 sequences are SGHTA and FQGTGA. The ends were cut back, 2 bases at V and 9 bases at J, with 12 bases in the middle. CDR3 size: 13 residues. CDR3 DNA: TGTGCCAGCAGCTTATACCGGGACGGAACGCAGTATTTT. This codes for CASSLYRDGTQYF.

The chain combines TRBV5-8 with TRBJ1-5; 8 bases align to TRBD1. V trimming: 4 bases; J trimming: 5 bases; junction bases outside the gene matches: 11. This CDR3 region has 16 residues. Germline CDR1 and CDR2: SGHTS and YDEGEE. CDR3 protein: CASSRGSGGVHQPQHF. CDR3 DNA sequence: TGTGCCAGCAGCCGGGGGTCAGGGGGCGTTCATCAGCCCCAGCATTTT.

In its sample, this clonotype was seen a few times. The rearrangement joins TRBV10-3 to TRBJ2-7; D is undetermined. Germline V gives CDR1 ENHRY, CDR2 SYGVKD. This CDR3 is built from 13 residues. V was cut by 3 bases and J by 5 bases, with 11 bases left in between. The CDR3 DNA reads as TGTGCCATCAGTGATCGGGCTGACGACGAGCAGTACTTC. Amino acids: CAISDRADDEQYF.

This clonotype was picked up a small number of times. The chain employs TRBV20-1 and TRBJ1-1; D gene ambiguous. V was shortened by 7 bases and J by 5 bases, with 11 bases between the two germline ends. The CDR3 loop spans 11 amino acids. From germline, CDR1 is DFQATT and CDR2 SNEGSKA (reference sequence). The CDR3 sequence: CSVSRDTEAFF. The CDR3 nucleotides are TGCAGTGTCAGTAGGGATACTGAAGCTTTCTTT.

V usage is TRBV5-1 and J usage is TRBJ2-7; D is ambiguous. Looked up from germline, CDR1 is SGHRS and CDR2 is YFSETQ. This CDR3 is built from 14 residues. Between the trimmed V and J ends, which lost 1 base and 0 bases, there was a span of 8 bases. The DNA of the CDR3 is TGCGCCAGCAGCTTGCCTACCAGCTCCTACGAGCAGTACTTC. It encodes CASSLPTSSYEQYF.

This sequence joins TRBV6-1 and TRBJ2-1; TRBD2 matches at 10 bases. CDR3 length: 16 residues. Germline assignment: CDR1 MNHNS and CDR2 SASEGT. Unmatched junction bases numbered 13, after V lost 5 bases and J lost 9 bases. CDR3 loop: CASSSGQGLAWSEQFF. For the CDR3, the DNA is TGTGCCAGCAGTAGCGGCCAGGGACTAGCGTGGAGTGAGCAGTTCTTC.

This chain links TRBV6-6 with TRBJ2-7, with D perhaps assigned TRBD1 or TRBD2 (6 bases each). There are 12 residues in the CDR3. V gave up 8 bases and J gave up 5 bases, with 13 bases separating them. Germline CDR1 MNHNY, CDR2 SVGAGI (reference sequence). The CDR3 region is CASLGGGDEQYV. The CDR3 region has the DNA TGTGCCAGCCTCGGAGGGGGTGACGAGCAGTACGTC.

The table lists this clonotype with a few counts. The chain employs TRBV24-1 and TRBJ1-5; D not certain. The CDR3 extends over 14 amino acids. Per the germline V gene, CDR1 is KGHDR and CDR2 is SFDVKD. The V and J ends lost 3 bases and 5 bases respectively, with 10 bases between them. The CDR3 sequence is CATSDRTVYQPQHF. The CDR3 nucleotides read TGTGCCACCAGTGATAGGACGGTATATCAGCCCCAGCATTTT.

This rearrangement joins TRBV6-2 or TRBV6-3 to TRBJ1-5; 8 bases fit TRBD1. In germline, CDR1 is MNHEY, CDR2 SVGEGT. The V and J ends lost 6 bases and 2 bases, in that order; junction bases with no gene match: 6. This CDR3 region has 15 residues. CDR3 residues: CASRPDRGRNQPQHF. DNA of the CDR3: TGTGCCAGCAGACCAGACAGGGGTCGCAATCAGCCCCAGCATTTT.

The table lists this clonotype with a few counts. The J gene is TRBJ1-5, the V gene TRBV6-1, with TRBD1 matching over 12 bases. Germline V gene data show CDR1 as MNHNS and CDR2 as SASEGT. V was pared by 5 bases and J by 6 bases, with 5 bases of the junction left unmatched. CDR3 length equals 15 residues. The CDR3 region is CASSTGQGAGQPQHF. The CDR3 coding sequence is TGTGCCAGCAGTACGGGACAGGGGGCGGGTCAGCCCCAGCATTTT.

The table lists this clonotype with a few counts. The CDR3 loop is CASTPGRVEGYTF. In nucleotides, the CDR3 is TGTGCCAGCACCCCAGGGAGGGTGGAAGGCTACACCTTC. This chain joins TRBV12-3 or TRBV12-4 and TRBJ1-2, with D possibly TRBD1 on 5 matching bases. V gave up 7 bases and J gave up 8 bases, with 17 bases separating them. This CDR3 comprises 13 residues.

Only a few counts were recorded for this clonotype. The chain links TRBV28 to TRBJ1-4; D remains unclear. The CDR3 is made up of 12 amino acids. Per germline, CDR1 MDHEN and CDR2 SYDVKM. V gave up 6 bases and J gave up 7 bases, with 9 bases separating them. The CDR3 region has the DNA TGTGCCAGCAGCTCCGCGAGTGAAAAACTGTTTTTT. The encoded protein is CASSSASEKLFF. Looking up the rest from reference TRBV28 and TRBJ1-4 gives the full variable domain: DVKVTQSSRYLVKRTGEKVFLECVQDMDHENMFWYRQDPGLGLRLIYFSYDVKMKEKGDIPEGYSVSREKKERFSLILESASTNQTSMYLCASSSASEKLFFGSGTQLSVL.

This clonotype was seen only a few times. The V gene is TRBV3-1, the J gene TRBJ2-1; D is ambiguous. The CDR3 is made up of 16 amino acids. With 2 bases removed from V and 8 bases from J, the gap between germline ends came to 19 bases. Germline V gives CDR1 LGHDT, CDR2 YNNKEL (reference sequence). The CDR3 sequence is CASSQRLRSRKDEQFF. For the CDR3, the DNA is TGTGCCAGCAGCCAAAGGTTGCGGTCTAGGAAAGATGAGCAGTTCTTC.

This clonotype came up a few times. The chain joins TRBV12-3 or TRBV12-4 to TRBJ1-1, with D possibly matching TRBD1 (5 bases). V was clipped by 6 bases and J by 7 bases, with 18 bases between them. The CDR3 has 14 amino acids. The CDR3 reads CASSPPDRQSEAFF. In DNA form, the CDR3 reads TGTGCCAGCAGCCCACCCGACAGACAGAGTGAAGCTTTCTTT.

This chain joins TRBV28 and TRBJ2-7; TRBD1 might be the D (5 bases). Germline V CDR1 and CDR2: MDHEN, SYDVKM. CDR3 length: 13 amino acids. V lost 5 bases and J 2 bases, leaving 10 bases between the germline ends. The CDR3 region has the DNA TGTGCCAGCAGTAGAAGACAGCCCTACGAGCAGTACGTC. Its protein is CASSRRQPYEQYV.

This clonotype has a count of ten or more. The chain employs TRBV12-3 or TRBV12-4 and TRBJ1-2; 10 bases line up with TRBD1. Trimming took 5 bases from V and 5 from J; bases not matched to a gene: 2. The CDR3 consists of 13 residues. The CDR3 sequence: CASSRQGAYGYTF. The CDR3 DNA is TGTGCCAGCAGTCGACAGGGGGCGTATGGCTACACCTTC.

The V gene is TRBV12-3 or TRBV12-4, the J gene TRBJ2-5; no reliable D call. V was pared by 3 bases and J by 5 bases, with 7 bases between. The CDR3 is 12 amino acids. CDR3 amino acids: CASSFSSETQYF. CDR3 in DNA: TGTGCCAGCAGTTTCTCAAGCGAGACCCAGTACTTC.

The chain uses TRBV2 and TRBJ1-1; D is ambiguous. CDR1 and CDR2 from the germline V gene are SNHLY and FYNNEI. V dropped 7 bases and J dropped 1 base, with 10 bases sitting between them. The CDR3 totals 13 residues. The CDR3: CASKHPSNTEAFF. The CDR3 DNA reads TGTGCCAGCAAACACCCCTCGAACACTGAAGCTTTCTTT.

The chain uses TRBV4-3 and TRBJ2-2; no definite D call. V was shortened by 0 bases and J by 1 base, with 6 bases between the two germline ends. This CDR3 comprises 15 residues. From germline, CDR1 is LGHNA and CDR2 YSLEER. The CDR3: CASSQESVNTGELFF. The CDR3 nucleotides are TGCGCCAGCAGCCAAGAGTCCGTGAACACCGGGGAGCTGTTTTTT.

This clonotype was seen only a few times. CDR3 coding DNA: TGTGCCAGCAGTCCGGGACAGGGGGCTTATTTCTATGGCTACACCTTC. Translated: CASSPGQGAYFYGYTF. The chain combines TRBV12-3 or TRBV12-4 with TRBJ1-2, with 12 bases fitting TRBD1. After removal of 5 bases from V and 4 bases from J, the junction contained 8 bases not matched to a gene. The CDR3 contains 16 residues.

This clonotype appeared a few times. The chain couples TRBV5-8 to TRBJ1-4; 11 bases are a match to TRBD1. This CDR3 has 16 residues. Per germline, CDR1 SGHTS and CDR2 YDEGEE. V was clipped by 4 bases and J by 8 bases; unmatched bases: 10. In DNA, the CDR3 is TGTGCCAGCAGCCGACCCGGGACAGGGGGAAGCGAAAAACTGTTTTTT. Its protein is CASSRPGTGGSEKLFF.

The chain carries TRBV7-2 and TRBJ2-1; tentatively, D is TRBD1 (6 bases). Germline lookup yields CDR1 SGHTA and CDR2 FQGNSA. The CDR3 consists of 13 residues. Trimming pared 2 bases from V and 5 bases from J, leaving 7 bases between. CDR3 amino acids: CASSLYRDNEQFF. CDR3 nucleotides: TGTGCCAGCAGCTTATACAGGGACAATGAGCAGTTCTTC.

The chain joins TRBV14 to TRBJ1-4; D may be TRBD1 (5 bases). Germline CDR1 is SGHDN and CDR2 is FVKESK. The CDR3 is made up of 17 amino acids. V shed 3 bases and J shed 0 bases, with 14 bases lying between them. Written as DNA, the CDR3 is TGTGCCAGCAGCCAGACTAGGGGAGCGGCAACTAATGAAAAACTGTTTTTT. It yields the protein CASSQTRGAATNEKLFF.

The chain's CDR3 is CAGALGQGANEQYF. CDR3 in DNA: TGTGCCGGCGCTTTAGGACAGGGGGCCAACGAGCAGTACTTC. V usage is TRBV2 and J usage is TRBJ2-7; TRBD1 aligns across 11 bases. The J segment lost 5 bases and the V segment lost 11 bases, leaving 11 bases of the junction unmatched. The CDR3 loop spans 14 amino acids. The germline gives CDR1 SNHLY, CDR2 FYNNEI.

The chain carries TRBV4-3 and TRBJ2-7; tentative D call: TRBD2 (7 bases). V was trimmed by 0 bases and J by 0 bases, leaving 15 bases between them. From germline, CDR1 is LGHNA and CDR2 YSLEER. The CDR3 loop spans 17 amino acids. The CDR3 loop is CASSQDLSGGASYEQYF. CDR3 sequence (DNA): TGCGCCAGCAGCCAAGATCTGAGTGGGGGGGCCTCCTACGAGCAGTACTTC.

This clonotype was picked up many times. This rearrangement joins TRBV20-1 to TRBJ2-7, with 11 bases aligning to TRBD1. Germline V CDR1 and CDR2: DFQATT, SNEGSKA (reference sequence). The V segment lost 0 bases and the J segment 3 bases; nucleotides outside the gene matches: 7. The CDR3 length is 16 residues. The CDR3 here is CSARELGDRGIYEQYF. Written as DNA, the CDR3 is TGCAGTGCTAGAGAACTAGGGGACAGGGGGATCTACGAGCAGTACTTC.